This T cell receptor beta chain was retrieved from a study of radiotherapy plus CTLA-4 blockade in lung cancer. At the level of the study: There were objective responses in 15% to 20% of patients, and around 30% had disease control. Notes on the study in general: After treatment with radiotherapy plus ipilimumab, TCR clones that came from the tumor expanded in blood.

The method was immunoSEQ multiplex PCR; TCRdb's version includes in-frame clones alone and lacks a portion of them. The data hold approximately 80,000 clones, with more than 60% observed a single time. Concerning this clone: Antigen: not known.

From germline, CDR1 is MNHNS and CDR2 SASEGT. V was trimmed by 1 base and J by 4 bases, leaving 8 bases between them. The length of the CDR3 is 14 residues. J is TRBJ1-3 and V is TRBV6-1; D might be TRBD1 (6 bases). This specimen was peripheral blood, taken from a patient treated with radiotherapy plus ipilimumab. The sequence was obtained from a human donor with non-small cell lung cancer whose response to radiotherapy plus ipilimumab could not be evaluated. Some clones in this sample may be carry-over from other donors' samples. CDR3 amino acids: CASSEGGLGNTIYF. The CDR3 region has the DNA TGTGCCAGCAGTGAAGGGGGGCTAGGAAACACCATATATTTT.